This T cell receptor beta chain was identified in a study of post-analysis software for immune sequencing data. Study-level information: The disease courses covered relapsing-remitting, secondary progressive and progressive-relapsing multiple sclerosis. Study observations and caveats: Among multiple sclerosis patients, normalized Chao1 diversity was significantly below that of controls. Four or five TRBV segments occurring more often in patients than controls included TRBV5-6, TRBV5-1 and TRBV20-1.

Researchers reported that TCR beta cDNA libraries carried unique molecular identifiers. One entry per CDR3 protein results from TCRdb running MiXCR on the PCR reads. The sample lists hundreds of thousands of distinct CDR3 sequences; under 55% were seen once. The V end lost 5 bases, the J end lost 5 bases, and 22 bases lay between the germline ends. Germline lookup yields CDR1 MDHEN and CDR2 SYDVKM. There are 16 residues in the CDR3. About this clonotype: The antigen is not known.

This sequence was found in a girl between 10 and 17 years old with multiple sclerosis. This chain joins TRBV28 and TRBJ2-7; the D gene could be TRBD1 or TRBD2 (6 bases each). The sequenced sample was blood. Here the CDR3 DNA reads TGTGCCAGCAGTCGTTATCTTAGGGGGAGGTATAACGAGCAGTACTTC. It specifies CASSRYLRGRYNEQYF.